This T cell receptor (beta chain) originates from a study of T cell responses to AZD1222 COVID-19 vaccine (dated by TCRdb to the early 2020s). Regarding the complete study: TCR sequencing covered over 230 trial participants: 200 to 210 given two doses of AZD1222 and about 26 given two doses of MenACWY control vaccine. Trial participants were enrolled by age into 18-55, 56-69 and 70-plus year subgroups, with roughly 160, 29 and 62 TCR-sequenced participants respectively.

According to the germline V gene (reference sequence), CDR1 reads MNHEY and CDR2 reads SMNVEV. V is reduced by 5 bases and J by 0 bases, leaving a spacing of 14 bases between them. Including cysteine and phenylalanine, the CDR3 has 16 amino acids. CDR3 DNA only is kept here, 48 bases in frame from base 1. The research as a whole found: Participants were mostly white British and included more females than males, and it was suggested by the authors that clonal diversity may have been underestimated. The 56-69-year group was small, and its depth increase did not reach significance, likely because of low power. Vaccine-associated CD4 TCRs spanned the whole spike protein, with dominant responses in regions 160-218 and 743-854. Conclusions about previously exposed vaccinees were limited because only a handful of AZD1222 recipients were SARS-CoV-2 seropositive at baseline. Because no day 14 peak-response samples were available, the repertoires could be characterized only after the peak T cell response. Reportedly, close to half of the unique spike-specific TCRs recognized epitopes lying outside the regions that are mutated in the B.1.351 and B.1.1.7 variants. After two AZD1222 doses, spike-specific TCR breadth and depth were significantly higher than at day 0 and than in MenACWY recipients.

The time point label for this specimen denotes: baseline before first vaccination. This specimen's treatment or condition label, interpreted: meningococcal conjugate vaccine given as trial control. The vaccinee samples were drawn from two UK trials, COV001 and COV002, one of which was a single-blind randomized controlled phase 2/3 trial testing AZD1222 (ChAdOx1 nCoV-19) in healthy adults. Trial participant PBMC samples were collected at day 0 and day 28 after the second dose for TCRbeta chain sequencing. The CDR3 regions of human TCRbeta chains were analyzed by immunosequencing. On the authors' methods: Repertoire TCRs were checked for matches against a reference library of SARS-CoV-2-specific TCRs that had been generated using the MIRA antigen-specificity platform. Breadth was defined as the fraction of unique TCRs that were SARS-CoV-2-associated. Depth was defined as the fraction of total T cells that were SARS-CoV-2-associated. Using the MIRA data, each spike-specific TCR was assigned both to the spike region to which the TCR was reactive and to a CD4 or CD8 class. Log10-transformed breadth and depth values were compared by one-way ANOVA with Sidak's multiple comparisons tests. TCRdb stores this immuneACCESS table with in-frame sequences only. Part of the clones is absent; in the studies checked, under half of the shortfall reflects unresolved V genes, and no reason is known for the rest. V, J and clone size derive from that table, while D and trimming were established from the DNA sequence. Within this sample are under 150,000 clones, with 88% of them counted one time only. The top ten constitute roughly a sixth of the sample.

Remarks on this clone: The target of this receptor is not known. One base away there is no much larger clone; base qualities are not given.

The V and J genes are TRBV27 and TRBJ1-3, and TRBD1 may be the D gene, going by 5 matching bases. The sample was peripheral blood, taken on day 0 of MenACWY control vaccination. The source is an adult in good health. The DNA sequence is as follows: TGTGCCAGCAGTCCCCTGGGGGTTTTCTCTGGAAACACCATATATTTT. It codes for CASSPLGVFSGNTIYF.